This T cell receptor beta chain was observed in a study of blood T cell repertoires in COVID-19. At the level of the study: The United States, Italy and Spain supplied acute and convalescent COVID-19 samples.

The germline gives CDR1 MNHEY, CDR2 SMNVEV (reference sequence). V was clipped by 5 bases and J by 4 bases, with 11 bases between them. CDR3 length equals 13 residues. TCRdb keeps only in-frame clones here, not all; method: immunoSEQ multiplex PCR. Here the sample spans approximately 240,000 clones, about 80% being singletons. This TCR was sampled from a woman older than 75 with active or convalescent COVID-19. The sample comprised peripheral blood. This sequence joins TRBV27 and TRBJ1-1; no clear D gene. The CDR3 nucleotides are TGTGCCAGCAGTCCCTCGGGGAGCACTGAAGCTTTCTTT. Translated: CASSPSGSTEAFF.